The text below deals with one T cell receptor beta chain. This clonotype was counted many times. Its antigen specificity is not known. Nothing much larger sits one base from this clone, and base qualities are not available. This record comes from a study of CD8+CD57+ T cells in acquired aplastic anemia (dated by TCRdb to between 2018 and 2020). The study in broad terms: On average, sorted CD4+ and CD8+ cells yielded about 3 ug of extracted DNA, with a range of roughly 0.18 to 30 ug. A CD8+CD57+ expansion meant a frequency higher than the mean frequency seen in healthy subjects.

Patients chosen for sequencing had shown expansion of CD8+CD57+ cells by flow cytometry. Every patient had a diagnosis of severe acquired aplastic anemia based on International Study of Aplastic Anemia and Agranulocytosis and Camitta criteria. No therapy had been received by the patients at the time of blood sampling. TCR repertoires of sorted CD4+ and CD8+ blood T cells from severe aplastic anemia patients and healthy subjects were deep-sequenced in the study. In the USA, patient enrollment took place under clinicaltrials.gov protocols 00001620, 01623167, 00001397, 00071045, 00081523 and 00961064. Ficoll-Paque density gradient centrifugation was used to isolate peripheral blood mononuclear cells. Before DNA extraction, CD4+ and CD8+ T cells were sorted by FACS or by magnetic beads. Study-level results and caveats: No significant difference in CD8+ Simpson's diversity was found between patients and healthy controls (P=0.060). Although around 30 CD8+ CDR3 sequences were shared by patients and controls, these sequences appeared highly expressed in patients and within the immunodominant clones of patients.

Profiling of TCR beta VDJ combinations and CDR3 sequences used genomic DNA as the template. An Illumina HiSeq 2000 was used for TCR repertoire sequencing. From the authors' description of their analysis: Repertoire assessment relied on Simpson's diversity index, CDR3 size and DJ length profiles, and TRBV/TRBJ rearrangement plots. The immunodominant clone was defined as the most abundant DNA sequence in deep sequencing data. CDR3 amino acid sequences were screened for sharing across subjects and compared with published repertoires and the VDJdb database. TCRdb redid the processing of the public reads, applying fastp at Q25 and MiXCR, and retained in-frame beta chains. Records with the same CDR3 protein are collapsed into one entry carrying the most frequent genes and DNA. Here the V and J calls rest on TCRdb's processing, not on the authors' analysis. Here the sample has 450,000 to 600,000 distinct CDR3 sequences; more than 25% occur a single time. Roughly 0.8% of the sample is in the top ten clones.

The receptor's source is a human donor with aplastic anemia. The sequenced sample was sorted CD4+, CD8+, or CD8+CD57+ T cells (not recorded which) from PBMCs.

The CDR3 region: CASSLQGLYGYTF. The nucleotide sequence is TGTGCCAGCAGCTTACAGGGACTCTATGGCTACACCTTC. The rearrangement joined TRBV7-2 to TRBJ1-2; the best D guess is TRBD1, with 5 bases matching. CDR1 SGHTA and CDR2 FQGNSA are derived from the germline V gene. V is reduced by 2 bases and J by 4 bases, leaving a spacing of 8 bases between them. Measured from the cysteine to the phenylalanine, the CDR3 is 13 residues long. The kept DNA is CDR3 alone, 39 bases in frame from the first base. Here the CDR3 is joined to the reference TRBV7-2 and TRBJ1-2 genes, and the full variable domain is: GAGVSQSPSNKVTEKGKDVELRCDPISGHTALYWYRQSLGQGLEFLIYFQGNSAPDKSGLPSDRFSAERTGGSVSTLTIQRTQQEDSAVYLCASSLQGLYGYTFGSGTRLTVV.